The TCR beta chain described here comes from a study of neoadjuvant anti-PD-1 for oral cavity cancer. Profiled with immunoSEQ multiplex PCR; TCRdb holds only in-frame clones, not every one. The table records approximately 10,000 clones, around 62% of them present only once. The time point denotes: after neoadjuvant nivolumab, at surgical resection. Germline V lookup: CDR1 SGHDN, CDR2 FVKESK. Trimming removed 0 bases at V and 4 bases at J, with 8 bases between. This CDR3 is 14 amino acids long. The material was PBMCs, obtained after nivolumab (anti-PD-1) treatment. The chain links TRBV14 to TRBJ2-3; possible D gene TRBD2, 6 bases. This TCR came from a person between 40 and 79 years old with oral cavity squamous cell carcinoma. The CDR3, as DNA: TGTGCCAGCAGCCAAGATCTAGCGCCAGATACGCAGTATTTT. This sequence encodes CASSQDLAPDTQYF. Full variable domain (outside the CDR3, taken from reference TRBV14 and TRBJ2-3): EAGVTQFPSHSVIEKGQTVTLRCDPISGHDNLYWYRRVMGKEIKFLLHFVKESKQDESGMPNNRFLAERTGGTYSTLKVQPAELEDSGVYFCASSQDLAPDTQYFGPGTRLTVL.